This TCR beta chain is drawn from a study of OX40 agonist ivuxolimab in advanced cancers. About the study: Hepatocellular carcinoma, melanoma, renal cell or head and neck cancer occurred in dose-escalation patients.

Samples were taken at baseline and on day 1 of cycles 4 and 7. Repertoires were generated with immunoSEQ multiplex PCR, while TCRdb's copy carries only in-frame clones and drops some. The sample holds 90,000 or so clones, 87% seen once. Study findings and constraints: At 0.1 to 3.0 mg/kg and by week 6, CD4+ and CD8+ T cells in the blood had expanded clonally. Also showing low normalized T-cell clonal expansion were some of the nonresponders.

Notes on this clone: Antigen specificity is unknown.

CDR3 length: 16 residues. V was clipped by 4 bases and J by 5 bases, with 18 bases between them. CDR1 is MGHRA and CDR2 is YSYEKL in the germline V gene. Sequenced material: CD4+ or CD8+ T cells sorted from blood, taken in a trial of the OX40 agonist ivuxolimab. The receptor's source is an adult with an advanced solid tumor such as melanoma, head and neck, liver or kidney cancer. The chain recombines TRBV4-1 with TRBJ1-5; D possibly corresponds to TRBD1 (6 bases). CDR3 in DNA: TGCGCCAGCAGCCTAGGTGACAGGCCGGGGGATCAGCCCCAGCATTTT. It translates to CASSLGDRPGDQPQHF.